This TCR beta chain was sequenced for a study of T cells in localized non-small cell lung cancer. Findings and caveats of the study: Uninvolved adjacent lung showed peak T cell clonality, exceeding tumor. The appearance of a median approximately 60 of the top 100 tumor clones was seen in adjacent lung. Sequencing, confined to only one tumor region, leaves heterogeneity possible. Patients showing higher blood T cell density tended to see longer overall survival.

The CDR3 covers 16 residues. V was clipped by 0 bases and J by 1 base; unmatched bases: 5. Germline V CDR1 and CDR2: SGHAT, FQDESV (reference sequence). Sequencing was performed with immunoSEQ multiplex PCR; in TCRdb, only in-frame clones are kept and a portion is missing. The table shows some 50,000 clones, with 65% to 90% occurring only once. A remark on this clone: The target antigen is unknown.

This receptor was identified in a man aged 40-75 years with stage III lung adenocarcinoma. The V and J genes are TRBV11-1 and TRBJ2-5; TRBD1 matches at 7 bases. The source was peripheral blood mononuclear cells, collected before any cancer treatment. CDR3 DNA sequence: TGTGCCAGCAGCTTAGCGAAGACAGGGCGCCAAGAGACCCAGTACTTC. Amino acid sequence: CASSLAKTGRQETQYF.